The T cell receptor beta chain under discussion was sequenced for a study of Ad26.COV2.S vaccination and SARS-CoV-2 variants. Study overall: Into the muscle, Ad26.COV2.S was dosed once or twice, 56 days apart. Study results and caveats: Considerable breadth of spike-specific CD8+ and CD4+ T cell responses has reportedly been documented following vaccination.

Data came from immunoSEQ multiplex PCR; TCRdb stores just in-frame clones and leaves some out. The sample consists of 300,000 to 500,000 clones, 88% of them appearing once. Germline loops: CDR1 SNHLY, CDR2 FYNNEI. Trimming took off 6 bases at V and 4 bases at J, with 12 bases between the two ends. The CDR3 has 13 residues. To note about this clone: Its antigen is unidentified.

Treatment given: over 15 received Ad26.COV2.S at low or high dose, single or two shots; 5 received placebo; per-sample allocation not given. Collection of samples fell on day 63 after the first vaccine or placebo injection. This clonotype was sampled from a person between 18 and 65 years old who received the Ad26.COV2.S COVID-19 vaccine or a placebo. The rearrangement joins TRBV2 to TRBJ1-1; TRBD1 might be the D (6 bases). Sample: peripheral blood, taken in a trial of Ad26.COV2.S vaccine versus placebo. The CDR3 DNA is TGTGCCAGCAGCAGACAGGCAGGCACTGAAGCTTTCTTT. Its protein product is CASSRQAGTEAFF.